The present T cell receptor (beta chain) was sequenced within a study of T cells in Graves' hyperthyroidism and ophthalmopathy. Study-level findings and limits: A median about 6.5 months before onset, the model predicted ophthalmopathy. In the blood, most expanded thyroid clonotypes above 0.001 appeared as well.

Germline V gene sequence: CDR1 DFQATT, CDR2 SNEGSKA (reference sequence). V was pared by 6 bases and J by 5 bases, with 20 bases between. There are 15 residues in the CDR3. This clonotype came up a few times. Its antigen is not known. Patients showing uncontrolled infection, other autoimmune disease, pregnancy or lactation were ineligible. TCR beta CDR3 region amplification was performed from RNA transcripts. Initially, a first-round RT-PCR of the TCR CDR3 employed the HTBI primer set. TCRdb reprocessed the multiplex PCR reads with MiXCR, giving one entry per CDR3 protein. The data show a few hundred thousand distinct CDR3 sequences, about 14% seen once.

The V and J genes are TRBV20-1 and TRBJ2-1; possible D gene TRBD2, 6 bases. The sequencing sample was made of blood. The source of this sequence is a woman aged 25-40 years with Graves' ophthalmopathy. This CDR3 reads CSARNIRGTDNEQFF. In nucleotides, the CDR3 is TGCAGTGCCAGAAACATACGGGGGACGGACAATGAGCAGTTCTTC.